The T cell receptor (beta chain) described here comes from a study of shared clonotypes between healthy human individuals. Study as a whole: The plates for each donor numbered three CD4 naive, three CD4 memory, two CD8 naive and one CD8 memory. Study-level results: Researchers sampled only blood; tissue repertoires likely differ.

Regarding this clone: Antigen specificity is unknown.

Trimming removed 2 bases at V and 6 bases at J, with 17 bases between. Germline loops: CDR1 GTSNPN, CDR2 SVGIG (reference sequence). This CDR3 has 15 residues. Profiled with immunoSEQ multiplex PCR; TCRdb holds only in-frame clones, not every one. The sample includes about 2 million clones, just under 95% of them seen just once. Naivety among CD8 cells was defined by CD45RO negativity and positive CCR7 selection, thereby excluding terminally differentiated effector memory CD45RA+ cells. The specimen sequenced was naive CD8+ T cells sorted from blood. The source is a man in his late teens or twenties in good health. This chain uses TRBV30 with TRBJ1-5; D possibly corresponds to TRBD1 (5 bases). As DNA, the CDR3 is TGTGCCTGGAGTATCGCCCAGGGAGTTGGTCAGCCCCAGCATTTT. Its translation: CAWSIAQGVGQPQHF.